The 23 T cell receptor beta chains below come from one sample, sequenced in a study of CD8 T cells in ankylosing spondylitis. Findings and limits, study-wide: There was a TCR beta motif, made of several highly homologous variants, that appeared characteristic of ankylosing spondylitis blood.

What these receptors recognize is not known. TCRdb processed the 5' RACE reads anew with MiXCR; each CDR3 protein has one entry. The sample contains approximately 220,000 distinct CDR3 sequences, around 16% of which appear only once. Sequencing input: blood, either unsorted or a sorted T cell fraction (not recorded which). These receptors were taken from a male donor with ankylosing spondylitis.

V and J are TRBV7-7 and TRBJ2-5; no firm D call. This CDR3 has 14 amino acids. Germline values: CDR1 SSHAT, CDR2 FNYEAQ (reference sequence). The V and J ends lost 2 bases and 2 bases respectively, with 9 bases between them. Written as DNA, the CDR3 is TGTGCCAGCAGCTTAAAAGGCTTTCAAGAGACCCAGTACTTC. It is translated as CASSLKGFQETQYF. The whole variable domain, filled in from reference TRBV7-7 and TRBJ2-5, reads GAGVSQSPRYKVTKRGQDVTLRCDPISSHATLYWYQQALGQGPEFLTYFNYEAQPDKSGLPSDRFSAERPEGSISTLTIQRTEQRDSAMYRCASSLKGFQETQYFGPGTRLLVL.

The V and J genes are TRBV4-1 and TRBJ2-7; 10 nucleotides match TRBD2. Germline values: CDR1 MGHRA, CDR2 YSYEKL. The CDR3 is made up of 16 amino acids. V lost 0 bases and J lost 1; bases outside the gene matches: 3. The CDR3 spells CASSQDLAGVSYEQYF. The DNA of the CDR3 is TGCGCCAGCAGCCAAGATCTAGCGGGGGTTTCCTACGAGCAGTACTTC.

This clonotype was observed a handful of times. The chain is built from TRBV13 and TRBJ2-1, with 8 bases that match TRBD1. V was pared by 5 bases and J by 9 bases, with 6 bases of the junction left unmatched. Germline CDR1 reads PRHDT; CDR2 reads FYEKMQ (reference sequence). The length of the CDR3 is 13 residues. The CDR3 protein is CASSLRGRVEQFF. The CDR3 DNA sequence: TGTGCCAGCAGCCTCAGGGGGCGGGTTGAGCAGTTCTTC.

The chain is built from TRBV3-1 and TRBJ2-2, with a tentative D call TRBD2 (5 bases). CDR3 length: 15 residues. Trimming left V 0 bases short and J 5 bases short, with 10 bases between. Germline V gene data show CDR1 as LGHDT and CDR2 as YNNKEL (reference sequence). The CDR3 protein is CASSQEGGVTGELFF. CDR3 coding DNA: TGTGCCAGCAGCCAAGAAGGAGGTGTGACCGGGGAGCTGTTTTTT.

In its sample, this clonotype was seen a few times. The gene calls are TRBV5-1 and TRBJ2-4, with 7 bases lining up with TRBD1. The J segment lost 5 bases and the V segment lost 2 bases, leaving 4 bases of the junction unmatched. There are 14 residues in the CDR3. Germline CDR1 is SGHRS and CDR2 is YFSETQ. The CDR3 loop is CASSFRDRENIQYF. In DNA, the CDR3 is TGCGCCAGCAGCTTCCGGGACAGAGAAAACATTCAGTACTTC.

The CDR3 DNA sequence: TGTGCCAGCAGTCATATAAGGGCTAGCACAGATACGCAGTATTTT. Its translation is CASSHIRASTDTQYF. V gene TRBV27 combines with J gene TRBJ2-3; no clear D gene. Germline V gene sequence: CDR1 MNHEY, CDR2 SMNVEV (reference sequence). The CDR3 sequence is 15 residues long. The ends were cut back, 5 bases at V and 0 bases at J, with 12 bases in the middle.

This clonotype was counted a few times. The gene calls are TRBV4-3 and TRBJ2-7; 7 bases agree with TRBD1. The V and J ends lost 5 bases and 2 bases, in that order; junction bases with no gene match: 6. CDR1 and CDR2 (germline): LGHNA, YSLEER. CDR3 length: 14 amino acids. CDR3 sequence reads: CASSARQGAYEQYF. DNA of the CDR3: TGCGCCAGCAGCGCTCGACAGGGAGCCTACGAGCAGTACTTC.

This clonotype was seen a few times. The V and J genes are TRBV5-6 and TRBJ2-3, with TRBD2 matching 7 bases. The germline V gene encodes CDR1 SGHDT and CDR2 YYEEEE. The CDR3 sequence is 11 residues long. V lost 2 bases to trimming and J lost 10 bases; unmatched junction nucleotides: 1. CDR3 amino acids: CASSFGGSQYF. CDR3 bases: TGTGCCAGCAGCTTCGGGGGGTCGCAGTATTTT. Using reference TRBV5-6 and TRBJ2-3 for the parts outside the CDR3, the full variable domain is DAGVTQSPTHLIKTRGQQVTLRCSPKSGHDTVSWYQQALGQGPQFIFQYYEEEERQRGNFPDRFSGHQFPNYSSELNVNALLLGDSALYLCASSFGGSQYFGPGTRLTVL.

V and J are TRBV28 and TRBJ1-1; no reliable D call. The germline V gene has CDR1 MDHEN and CDR2 SYDVKM. This CDR3 spans 14 amino acids. With 1 base removed from V and 1 base from J, the gap between germline ends came to 7 bases. CDR3 nucleotides: TGTGCCAGCAGTTTATTTTTGACGAACACTGAAGCTTTCTTT. Its protein is CASSLFLTNTEAFF.

This clonotype appeared a few times. The chain combines TRBV27 with TRBJ2-1; D possibly corresponds to TRBD1 (6 bases). The germline CDR1 and CDR2 sequences are MNHEY and SMNVEV (reference sequence). The CDR3 runs to 16 residues. V was cut by 1 base and J by 8 bases, with 18 bases left in between. The chain's CDR3 is CASSLFERGMRDEQFF. CDR3 bases: TGTGCCAGCAGTTTATTCGAGAGGGGGATGAGGGATGAGCAGTTCTTC.

V gene TRBV4-1 combines with J gene TRBJ2-7; D remains ambiguous. Trimming left V 0 bases short and J 4 bases short, with 19 bases between. CDR3 length: 17 amino acids. From germline, CDR1 is MGHRA and CDR2 YSYEKL. This chain's CDR3 is CASSQDVKMAGLYEQYF. Written as DNA, the CDR3 is TGCGCCAGCAGCCAAGATGTCAAAATGGCAGGCTTGTACGAGCAGTACTTC.

The CDR3 bases are TGTGCCAGCAGCCCTTCAGGGTATGGCTACACCTTC. Amino acids: CASSPSGYGYTF. The chain couples TRBV27 to TRBJ1-2; a weak D match, TRBD1 (5 bases). The CDR3 runs to 12 residues. CDR1 is MNHEY and CDR2 is SMNVEV in the germline V gene (reference sequence). V lost 6 bases, J lost 5 bases, and 10 bases lay in between.

V is TRBV7-6 and J is TRBJ2-7, with D perhaps TRBD1 or TRBD2 (5 bases each). V gave up 1 base and J gave up 0 bases, with 10 bases separating them. Germline V gene sequence: CDR1 SGHVS, CDR2 FNYEAQ. This CDR3 comprises 15 residues. The CDR3 nucleotides read TGTGCCAGCAGCTTAGGCAGGGAGACCTCCTACGAGCAGTACTTC. It is translated as CASSLGRETSYEQYF.

This rearrangement joins TRBV11-3 to TRBJ2-2; D might be TRBD1 (6 bases). The V gene lost 5 bases and the J gene lost 3 bases, with 13 bases spanning the gap. The CDR3 contains 15 residues. From germline, CDR1 is SGHNT and CDR2 YENEEA. The CDR3 region is CASSLRRQDTGELFF. The CDR3 DNA reads TGTGCCAGCAGCCTCCGTAGACAGGACACCGGGGAGCTGTTTTTT.

The V call is TRBV6-5, the J call TRBJ2-7, with D unclear. Germline loops: CDR1 MNHEY, CDR2 SVGAGI. CDR3 length: 14 amino acids. V was pared by 2 bases and J by 1 base, with 9 bases between. CDR3 sequence (DNA): TGTGCCAGCAGTTACGCGAGTAATTCCTACGAGCAGTACTTC. Translation: CASSYASNSYEQYF.

This chain links TRBV7-8 with TRBJ2-7, with D possibly being TRBD1 (6 bases). The V and J ends lost 5 bases and 2 bases respectively, with 10 bases between them. The germline gives CDR1 SGHVS, CDR2 FQNEAQ. The CDR3 runs 13 residues. CDR3 loop: CASSPDRTYEQYF. In DNA, the CDR3 is TGTGCCAGCAGCCCGGACAGAACCTACGAGCAGTACTTC.

This clonotype was observed a few times. V gene TRBV29-1 combines with J gene TRBJ1-2, with TRBD1 matching over 7 bases. This CDR3 has 14 amino acids. Germline assignment: CDR1 SQVTM and CDR2 ANQGSEA. J lost 1 base, V lost 3 bases, and 5 bases had no gene match. Here the CDR3 reads CSVDGTASNYGYTF. The DNA of the CDR3 is TGCAGCGTTGACGGGACAGCGAGTAACTATGGCTACACCTTC.

CDR3 bases: TGCGCCAGCAGCTGGGACAGATCCTACGAGCAGTACTTC. It codes for CASSWDRSYEQYF. The gene calls are TRBV5-1 and TRBJ2-7; 7 nucleotides align to TRBD1. Germline-derived CDR1 and CDR2 are SGHRS and YFSETQ. This CDR3 has 13 residues. After removal of 3 bases from V and 1 base from J, the junction contained 1 base not matched to a gene.

The chain combines TRBV20-1 with TRBJ2-5, with 12 bases matching TRBD2. Trimming at V came to 0 bases and at J to 4 bases, leaving 18 bases not matched to a gene. The CDR3 extends over 20 amino acids. Looked up from germline, CDR1 is DFQATT and CDR2 is SNEGSKA (reference sequence). DNA for the CDR3: TGCAGTGCTAGAGATCGGACTTTTCCTAGCGGGAGGGCCTTTGGAGAGACCCAGTACTTC. It yields the protein CSARDRTFPSGRAFGETQYF.

The chain joins TRBV7-3 to TRBJ2-7, with D tentatively TRBD1 (5 bases). CDR3 length equals 14 residues. Per the germline V gene, CDR1 is SGHTA and CDR2 is FQGTGA. Trimming removed 0 bases at V and 0 bases at J, with 6 bases between. CDR3: CASSLTDSSYEQYF. The CDR3 DNA reads TGTGCCAGCAGCTTAACTGACAGCTCCTACGAGCAGTACTTC.

The chain couples TRBV7-9 to TRBJ2-3; TRBD2 matches 9 bases. This CDR3 contains 16 residues. V lost 5 bases to trimming and J lost 1 base; unmatched junction nucleotides: 7. Germline V lookup: CDR1 SEHNR, CDR2 FQNEAQ (reference sequence). This CDR3 reads CASSRPGTSRTDTQYF. The CDR3 coding sequence is TGTGCCAGCAGCCGACCCGGGACTAGCCGCACAGATACGCAGTATTTT.

V is TRBV21-1 and J is TRBJ2-7. TRBV21-1 represents a pseudogene. This CDR3 has 11 amino acids. The CDR3 sequence is CASSEAFEQYF. For the CDR3, the DNA is TGTGCCAGCAGCGAGGCGTTCGAGCAGTACTTC.

Concerning this clonotype: At one end the junction does not follow the germline gene, possibly because of a read error. The chain couples TRBV7-9 to TRBJ1-4; a weak D match, TRBD1 (6 bases). In germline, CDR1 is SEHNR, CDR2 FQNEAQ (reference sequence). CDR3 length: 14 amino acids. The CDR3 nucleotides read TGTGCCAGCAGCACCTACAGGGAGAATGAAGAACTGTTTTTT. Residues: CASSTYRENEELFF.